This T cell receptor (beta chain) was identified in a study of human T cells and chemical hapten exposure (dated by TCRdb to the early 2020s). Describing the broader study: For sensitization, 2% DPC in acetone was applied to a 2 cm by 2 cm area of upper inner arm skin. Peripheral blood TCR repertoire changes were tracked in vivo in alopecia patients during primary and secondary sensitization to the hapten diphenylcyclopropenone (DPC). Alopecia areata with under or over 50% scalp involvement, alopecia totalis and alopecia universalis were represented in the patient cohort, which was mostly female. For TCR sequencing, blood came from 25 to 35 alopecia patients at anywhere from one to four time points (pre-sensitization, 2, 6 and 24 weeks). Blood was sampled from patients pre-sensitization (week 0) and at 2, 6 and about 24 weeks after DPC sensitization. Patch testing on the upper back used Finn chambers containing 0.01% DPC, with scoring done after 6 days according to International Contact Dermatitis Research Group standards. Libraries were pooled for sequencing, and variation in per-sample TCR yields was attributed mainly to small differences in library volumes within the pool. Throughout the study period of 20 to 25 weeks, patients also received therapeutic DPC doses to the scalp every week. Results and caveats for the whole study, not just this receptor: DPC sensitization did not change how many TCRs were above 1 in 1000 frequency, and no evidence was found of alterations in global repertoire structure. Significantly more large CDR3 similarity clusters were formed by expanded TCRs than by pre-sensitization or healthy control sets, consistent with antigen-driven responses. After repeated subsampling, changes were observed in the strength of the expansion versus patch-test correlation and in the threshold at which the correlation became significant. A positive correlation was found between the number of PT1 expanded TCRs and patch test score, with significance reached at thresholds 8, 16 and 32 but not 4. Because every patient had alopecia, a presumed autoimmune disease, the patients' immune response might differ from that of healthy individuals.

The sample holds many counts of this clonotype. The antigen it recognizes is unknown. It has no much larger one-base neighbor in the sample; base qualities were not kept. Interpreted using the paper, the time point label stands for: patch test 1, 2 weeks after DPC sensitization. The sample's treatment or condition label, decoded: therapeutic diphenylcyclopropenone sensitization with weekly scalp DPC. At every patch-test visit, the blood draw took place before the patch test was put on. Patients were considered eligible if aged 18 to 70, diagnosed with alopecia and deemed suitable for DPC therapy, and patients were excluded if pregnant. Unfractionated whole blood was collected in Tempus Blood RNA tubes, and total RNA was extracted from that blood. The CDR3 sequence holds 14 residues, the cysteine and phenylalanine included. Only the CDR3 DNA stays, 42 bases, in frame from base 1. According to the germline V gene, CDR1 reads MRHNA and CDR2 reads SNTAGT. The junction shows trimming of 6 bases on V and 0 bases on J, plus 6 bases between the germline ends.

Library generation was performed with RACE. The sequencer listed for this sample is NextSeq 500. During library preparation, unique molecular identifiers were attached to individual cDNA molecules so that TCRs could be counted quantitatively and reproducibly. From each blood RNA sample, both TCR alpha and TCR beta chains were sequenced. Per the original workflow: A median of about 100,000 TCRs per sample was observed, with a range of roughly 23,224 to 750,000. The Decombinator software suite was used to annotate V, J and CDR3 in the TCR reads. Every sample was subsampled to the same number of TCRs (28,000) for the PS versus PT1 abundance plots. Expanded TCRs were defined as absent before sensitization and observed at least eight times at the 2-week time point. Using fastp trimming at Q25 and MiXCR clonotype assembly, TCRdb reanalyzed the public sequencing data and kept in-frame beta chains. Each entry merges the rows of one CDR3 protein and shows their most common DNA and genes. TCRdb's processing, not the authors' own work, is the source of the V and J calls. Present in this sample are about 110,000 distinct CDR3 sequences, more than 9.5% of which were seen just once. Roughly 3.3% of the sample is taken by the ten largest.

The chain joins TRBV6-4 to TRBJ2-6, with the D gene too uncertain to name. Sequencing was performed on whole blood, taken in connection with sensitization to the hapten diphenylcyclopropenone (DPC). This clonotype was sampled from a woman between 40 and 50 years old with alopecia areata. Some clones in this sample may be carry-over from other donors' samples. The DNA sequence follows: TGTGCCAGCAGACAGACCTCTGGGGCCAACGTCCTGACTTTC. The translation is CASRQTSGANVLTF.